This is a list of T cell receptor beta chains from one sample in a study of blood T cell repertoires in COVID-19. Generated by immunoSEQ multiplex PCR, the TCRdb table keeps only in-frame clones and is missing some. The table has some 62,000 clones, 86% seen once. The sequenced sample consisted of peripheral blood. The receptors derive from a woman of 80 years or more with acute or convalescent COVID-19. Each CDR3 is given with its conserved first and last residue. D genes are given only for firm matches. The size entry is marked missing in some rows and otherwise reads once, few, many or a size class.

-,few,TRBJ1-5,TRBV7-2,CASSLASGQQNQPQHF,TGTGCCAGCAGCTTAGCTAGCGGGCAACAAAATCAGCCCCAGCATTTT
-,-,TRBJ1-1,TRBV5-1,CASSPQGPDRAFF,TGCGCCAGCAGCCCACAGGGACCCGATAGGGCTTTCTTT
TRBD2,-,TRBJ2-1,TRBV2,CASSVGEGSYNEQFF,TGTGCCAGCAGTGTTGGGGAGGGCTCCTACAATGAGCAGTTCTTC
-,-,TRBJ2-7,TRBV27,CASSPQTGIQSFTYEQYF,TGTGCCAGCAGTCCTCAGACAGGAATCCAATCATTCACCTACGAGCAGTACTTC
-,-,TRBJ1-2,TRBV24-1,CATSRGPGGYTF,TGTGCCACCAGCAGGGGACCCGGGGGCTACACCTTC
TRBD1,-,TRBJ1-4,TRBV29-1,CSGGPGTGKEKLFF,TGCAGCGGGGGCCCCGGGACAGGGAAAGAAAAACTGTTTTTT
-,-,TRBJ2-7,TRBV10-1,CASSDSGSYEQYF,TGCGCCAGCAGTGACTCGGGGTCCTACGAGCAGTACTTC
TRBD1,-,TRBJ2-2,TRBV10-2,CASRWTGNTGELFF,TGCGCCAGCCGATGGACAGGGAATACCGGGGAGCTGTTTTTT
TRBD1,-,TRBJ1-4,TRBV5-4,CASSLRQGEGEKLFF,TGTGCCAGCAGCCTGCGACAGGGAGAAGGAGAAAAACTGTTTTTT
-,-,TRBJ2-2,TRBV5-4,CASRDQGYTGELFF,TGTGCCAGCAGGGATCAGGGGTACACCGGGGAGCTGTTTTTT
TRBD1,-,TRBJ1-6,TRBV7-9,CASSLDRGSLHF,TGTGCCAGCAGCTTAGACAGGGGATCCCTCCACTTT
-,-,TRBJ1-1,TRBV3-1/TRBV3-2,CASSHQAVYTEAFF,TGTGCCAGCAGCCACCAAGCGGTCTACACTGAAGCTTTCTTT
TRBD1,-,TRBJ1-2,TRBV19,CASSSHRGVSGYTF,TGTGCCAGTAGTTCCCACAGGGGAGTGTCTGGCTACACCTTC
-,-,TRBJ2-7,TRBV5-1,CASSLTAGGPAAYEQYF,TGCGCCAGCAGCTTGACCGCGGGCGGACCCGCCGCGTACGAGCAGTACTTC
TRBD1,-,TRBJ2-4,TRBV9,CASSTTGGDGNIQYF,TGTGCCAGCAGCACGACAGGGGGCGACGGAAACATTCAGTACTTC
-,-,TRBJ2-5,TRBV5-1,CASSFGSGLETQYF,TGCGCCAGCAGCTTCGGGTCCGGACTGGAGACCCAGTACTTC
-,-,TRBJ1-2,TRBV5-1,CASSVGQLYGYTF,TGCGCCAGCAGCGTCGGACAGCTCTATGGCTACACCTTC
-,-,TRBJ2-5,TRBV6-2/TRBV6-3,CASSSNVGLGAQYF,TGTGCCAGCAGTTCAAACGTGGGGCTTGGGGCCCAGTACTTC
-,-,TRBJ2-3,TRBV5-4,CASSLQGKDTQYF,TGTGCCAGCAGCTTACAGGGAAAAGATACGCAGTATTTT
-,-,TRBJ2-7,TRBV2,CASSEAQRREQYF,TGTGCCAGCAGTGAAGCCCAGAGGCGCGAGCAGTACTTC